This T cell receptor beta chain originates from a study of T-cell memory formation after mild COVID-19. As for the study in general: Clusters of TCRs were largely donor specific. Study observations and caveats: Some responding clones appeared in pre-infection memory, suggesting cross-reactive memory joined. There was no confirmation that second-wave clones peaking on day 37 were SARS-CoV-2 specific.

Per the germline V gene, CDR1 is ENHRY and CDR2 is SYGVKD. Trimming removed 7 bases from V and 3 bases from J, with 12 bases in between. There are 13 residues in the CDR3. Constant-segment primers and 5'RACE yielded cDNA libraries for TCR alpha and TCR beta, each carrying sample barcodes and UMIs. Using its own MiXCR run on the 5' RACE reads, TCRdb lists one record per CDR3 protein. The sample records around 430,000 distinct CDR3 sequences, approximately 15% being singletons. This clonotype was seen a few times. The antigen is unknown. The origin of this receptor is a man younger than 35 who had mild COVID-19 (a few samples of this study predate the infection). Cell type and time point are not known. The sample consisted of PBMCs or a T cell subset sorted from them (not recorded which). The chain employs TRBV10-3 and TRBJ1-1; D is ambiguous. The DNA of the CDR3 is TGTGCCATCACGGATCACCCGGACACTGAAGCTTTCTTT. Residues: CAITDHPDTEAFF.